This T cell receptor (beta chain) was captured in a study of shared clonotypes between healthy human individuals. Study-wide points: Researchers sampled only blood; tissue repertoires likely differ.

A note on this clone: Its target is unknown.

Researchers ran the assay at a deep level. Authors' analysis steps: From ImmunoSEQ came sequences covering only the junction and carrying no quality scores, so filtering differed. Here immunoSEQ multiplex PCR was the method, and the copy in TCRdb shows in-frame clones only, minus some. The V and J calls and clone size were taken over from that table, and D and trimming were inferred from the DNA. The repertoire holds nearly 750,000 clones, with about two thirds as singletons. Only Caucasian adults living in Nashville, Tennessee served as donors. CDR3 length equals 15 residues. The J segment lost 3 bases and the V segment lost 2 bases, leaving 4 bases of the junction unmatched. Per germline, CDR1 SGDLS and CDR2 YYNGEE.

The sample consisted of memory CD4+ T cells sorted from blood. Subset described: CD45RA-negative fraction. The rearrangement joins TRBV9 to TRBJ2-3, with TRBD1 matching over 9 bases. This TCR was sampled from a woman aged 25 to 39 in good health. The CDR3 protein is CASSVTGGFTDTQYF. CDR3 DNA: TGTGCCAGCAGCGTGACAGGGGGTTTTACAGATACGCAGTATTTT.